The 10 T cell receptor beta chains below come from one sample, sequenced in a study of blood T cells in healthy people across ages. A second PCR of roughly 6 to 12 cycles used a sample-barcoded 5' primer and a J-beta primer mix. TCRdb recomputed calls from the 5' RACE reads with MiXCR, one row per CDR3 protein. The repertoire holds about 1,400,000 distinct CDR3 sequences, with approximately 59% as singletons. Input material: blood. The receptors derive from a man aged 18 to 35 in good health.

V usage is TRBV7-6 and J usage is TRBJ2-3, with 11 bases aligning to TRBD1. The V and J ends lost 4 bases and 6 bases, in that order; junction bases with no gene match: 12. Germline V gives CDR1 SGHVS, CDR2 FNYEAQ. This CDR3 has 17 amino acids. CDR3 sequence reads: CASSSRTGGDFTDTQYF. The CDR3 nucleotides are TGTGCCAGCAGCTCCCGGACAGGGGGCGACTTCACCGATACGCAGTATTTT.

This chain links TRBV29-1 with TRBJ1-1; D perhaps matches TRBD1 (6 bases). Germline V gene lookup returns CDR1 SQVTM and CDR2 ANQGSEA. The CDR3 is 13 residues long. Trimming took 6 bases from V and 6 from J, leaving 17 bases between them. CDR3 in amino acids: CSVGLLRGSEAFF. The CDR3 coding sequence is TGCAGCGTCGGACTCCTCAGGGGATCTGAAGCTTTCTTT.

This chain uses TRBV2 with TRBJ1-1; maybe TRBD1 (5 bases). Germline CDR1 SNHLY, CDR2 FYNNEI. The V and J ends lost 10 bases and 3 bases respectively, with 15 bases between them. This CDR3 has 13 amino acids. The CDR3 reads CATGARPYTEAFF. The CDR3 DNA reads TGTGCCACTGGGGCGAGACCTTACACTGAAGCTTTCTTT.

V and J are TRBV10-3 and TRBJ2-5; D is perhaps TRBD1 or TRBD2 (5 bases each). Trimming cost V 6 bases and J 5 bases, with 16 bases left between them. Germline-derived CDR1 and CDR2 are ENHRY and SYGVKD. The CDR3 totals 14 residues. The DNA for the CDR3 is TGTGCCATCAGGGGGACCAGGGACGAGGAGACCCAGTACTTC. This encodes CAIRGTRDEETQYF.

CDR3 DNA: TGTGCCAGCAGCCAATGGGCGGAAGGGGGCTACACCTTC. This translates into CASSQWAEGGYTF. The chain recombines TRBV14 with TRBJ1-2; D is undetermined. Germline-derived CDR1 and CDR2 are SGHDN and FVKESK. The CDR3 has 13 amino acids. Trimming left V 2 bases short and J 8 bases short, with 12 bases between.

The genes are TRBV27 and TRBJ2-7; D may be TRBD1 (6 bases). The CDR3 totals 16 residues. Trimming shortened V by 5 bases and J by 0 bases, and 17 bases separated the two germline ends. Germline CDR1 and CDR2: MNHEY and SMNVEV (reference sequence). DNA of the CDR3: TGTGCCAGCAGTCCTTTACGGGACACCGACTCCTACGAGCAGTACTTC. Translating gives CASSPLRDTDSYEQYF.

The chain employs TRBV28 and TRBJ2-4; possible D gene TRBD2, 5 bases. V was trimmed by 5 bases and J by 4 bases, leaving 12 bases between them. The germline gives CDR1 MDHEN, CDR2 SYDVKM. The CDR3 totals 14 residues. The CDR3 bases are TGTGCCAGCAGTAGTGAGGGAATTAAAAACATTCAGTACTTC. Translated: CASSSEGIKNIQYF.

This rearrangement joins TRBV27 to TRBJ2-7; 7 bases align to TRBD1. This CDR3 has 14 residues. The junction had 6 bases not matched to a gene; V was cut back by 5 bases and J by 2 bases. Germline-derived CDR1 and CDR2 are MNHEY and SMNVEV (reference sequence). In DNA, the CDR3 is TGTGCCAGCAGTAGGGGACAGACGACCTACGAGCAGTACTTC. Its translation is CASSRGQTTYEQYF.

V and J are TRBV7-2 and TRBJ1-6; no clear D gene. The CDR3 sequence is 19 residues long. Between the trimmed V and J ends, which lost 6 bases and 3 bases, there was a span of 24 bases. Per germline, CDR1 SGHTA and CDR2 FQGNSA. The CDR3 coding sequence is TGTGCCAGCAGAATACCCCCTTCGGGCGGAAACTTCTATAATTCACCCCTCCACTTT. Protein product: CASRIPPSGGNFYNSPLHF.

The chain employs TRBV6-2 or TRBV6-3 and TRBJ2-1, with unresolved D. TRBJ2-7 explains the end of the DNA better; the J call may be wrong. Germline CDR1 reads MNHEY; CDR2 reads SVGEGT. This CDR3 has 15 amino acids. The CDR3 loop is CASKLDSSSYNEQYF. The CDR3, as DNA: TGTGCCAGCAAGCTCGACTCAAGTTCCTACAATGAGCAGTACTTC.